This entry describes one T cell receptor (beta chain). Its antigen remains unknown. A sample-barcoded 5' primer and a J-beta primer mix were used in a second PCR of roughly 7 to 11 cycles. One entry per CDR3 protein, called by TCRdb with MiXCR from the 5' RACE reads. The table records about 1.8 million distinct CDR3 sequences, roughly 52% of them present only once. V lost 6 bases, J lost 4 bases, and 11 bases stayed unmatched. Germline CDR1 reads PRHDT; CDR2 reads FYEKMQ (reference sequence). CDR3 length: 15 residues. The data were taken from a study of blood T cells in healthy people across ages. Total RNA, at least 5.5 micrograms per sample, came from PBMCs. Overall study results and limits: In older individuals, TCR beta diversity per million T cells was lower, falling roughly linearly with age. Comparison with aged donors showed that long-lived donors had more naive CD4+ cells and higher diversity. Unsorted PBMCs blocked a conclusive comparison of naive and antigen-experienced cells.

The receptor comes from a woman between 35 and 50 years old in good health. The chain links TRBV13 to TRBJ1-2, with 7 bases that match TRBD1. Material for sequencing was blood. CDR3 in DNA: TGTGCCAGCAGAGACGGGACAGCGGTAGGCTATGGCTACACCTTC. The encoded protein is CASRDGTAVGYGYTF.